This T cell receptor beta chain was observed in a study of blood T cells in healthy people across ages. General study findings and limits: It was held that diversity estimates obtained from one million T cells represented underestimates.

Combining a sample-barcoded 5' primer with a J-beta primer mix, a second PCR ran for 7 to 11 cycles. Each CDR3 protein gets one entry after TCRdb re-called the 5' RACE reads with MiXCR. The sample comprises around 580,000 distinct CDR3 sequences, 45% to 55% of which are singletons, and approximately 23% rests with the top ten. The CDR3 runs 14 residues. Germline V gives CDR1 MDHEN, CDR2 SYDVKM. In the case of this clonotype: Its antigen remains unidentified.

Sequencing input: blood. The genes are TRBV28 and TRBJ2-4; a possible D gene is TRBD2 (5 bases). The DNA end is more similar to TRBJ2-7, so the J call may be wrong. This receptor was taken from an elderly man in good health. The CDR3 sequence: CASSVALGVDEQYF. CDR3 coding DNA: TGTGCCAGCAGTGTGGCACTAGGCGTCGACGAGCAGTACTTC.